This is a list of T cell receptor beta chains from one sample in a study of beta chain features in type 1 diabetes. Profiling relied on immunoSEQ multiplex PCR, and the TCRdb table lists in-frame clones only, not all of them. The sample consists of over 200,000 clones, about 11% of them appearing once. Sequenced: naive CD4+ T cells from blood. The receptors here all came from a man younger than 45 with type 1 diabetes. CDR3s include the opening cysteine and the closing phenylalanine or tryptophan. A D gene is named only where the DNA matches it firmly. A row's size may be missing; if present it is once, few, many or a size class.

abundance,v_gene,d_gene,j_gene,CDR3aa,CDR3nt
few,TRBV29-1,.,TRBJ1-3,CSVVESRSGNTIYF,TGCAGCGTTGTAGAGTCCCGCTCTGGAAACACCATATATTTT
.,TRBV9,TRBD1,TRBJ1-1,CASSLQGENTEAFF,TGTGCCAGCAGCCTACAGGGGGAGAACACTGAAGCTTTCTTT
.,TRBV5-6,.,TRBJ1-1,CASSLGRAGTEAFF,TGTGCCAGCAGCTTGGGGCGGGCGGGCACTGAAGCTTTCTTT
few,TRBV2,TRBD1,TRBJ1-2,CASSGTGGDGYTF,TGTGCCAGCAGTGGGACAGGGGGCGACGGCTACACCTTC
few,TRBV25-1,.,TRBJ2-1,CTSSDPTRGGDEQFF,TGTACCAGCAGTGATCCTACGCGGGGCGGGGATGAGCAGTTCTTC
.,TRBV29-1,.,TRBJ1-2,CSARTVANYGYTF,TGCAGCGCCCGGACAGTGGCTAACTATGGCTACACCTTC
.,TRBV10-3,.,TRBJ1-4,CAISASAGEKLFF,TGTGCCATCAGTGCGTCCGCGGGGGAAAAACTGTTTTTT
few,TRBV7-9,.,TRBJ1-6,CASSISTGADSPLHF,TGTGCCAGCAGCATATCGACAGGCGCCGATTCACCCCTCCACTTT
.,TRBV19,.,TRBJ2-1,CASSIDLLTGREVDEQFF,TGTGCCAGTAGTATAGACTTACTGACGGGTCGAGAGGTTGATGAGCAGTTCTTC
.,TRBV7-9,TRBD1,TRBJ2-3,CASSPLPGQGQADTQYF,TGTGCCAGCAGCCCTCTCCCCGGACAGGGTCAGGCGGATACGCAGTATTTT
few,TRBV11-2,TRBD1,TRBJ2-5,CASSLGTGAETQYF,TGTGCCAGCAGCTTGGGGACAGGGGCAGAGACCCAGTACTTC
few,TRBV18,TRBD1,TRBJ2-1,CASSPQTGEYGEQFF,TGTGCCAGCTCACCCCAGACAGGGGAATATGGTGAGCAGTTCTTC
.,TRBV27,.,TRBJ1-1,CASSPWTQSEAFF,TGTGCCAGCAGTCCATGGACTCAATCTGAAGCTTTCTTT
few,TRBV28,TRBD1,TRBJ2-3,CASSPGTGADTQYF,TGTGCCAGCAGTCCGGGGACAGGGGCAGATACGCAGTATTTT
.,TRBV5-1,.,TRBJ2-1,CASSLLRNNEQFF,TGCGCCAGCAGCTTGCTCAGAAACAATGAGCAGTTCTTC
.,TRBV18,.,TRBJ2-1,CASSPDGGNEQFF,TGTGCCAGCTCACCGGACGGGGGCAATGAGCAGTTCTTC
few,TRBV5-6,TRBD1,TRBJ1-2,CASSSGTVGYTF,TGTGCCAGCAGCTCCGGGACAGTTGGCTACACCTTC
few,TRBV10-3,TRBD1,TRBJ2-2,CAISSGQGGGELFF,TGTGCCATCAGTTCGGGACAGGGAGGCGGGGAGCTGTTTTTT
few,TRBV7-9,TRBD1,TRBJ1-5,CASSAGTVSNQPQHF,TGTGCCAGCAGCGCAGGGACAGTTAGCAATCAGCCCCAGCATTTT
.,TRBV9,TRBD1,TRBJ1-4,CASSPRDRGLKEKLFF,TGTGCCAGCAGCCCCCGGGACAGGGGATTGAAGGAAAAACTGTTTTTT
.,TRBV18,.,TRBJ2-3,CASSPDRSTDTQYF,TGTGCCAGCTCACCTGACAGAAGCACAGATACGCAGTATTTT
few,TRBV5-6,TRBD2,TRBJ2-5,CASSLRGEETQYF,TGTGCCAGCAGCTTGCGGGGGGAGGAGACCCAGTACTTC
.,TRBV9,.,TRBJ2-3,CASSVGVLDTQYF,TGTGCCAGCAGCGTGGGAGTGTTGGATACGCAGTATTTT
.,TRBV5-4,TRBD1,TRBJ2-7,CASSSTGAGVEQYF,TGTGCCAGCAGCTCGACAGGGGCTGGCGTCGAGCAGTACTTC
few,TRBV9,TRBD1,TRBJ2-7,CASSVGQGAREQYF,TGTGCCAGCAGCGTCGGACAGGGGGCCAGGGAGCAGTACTTC
few,TRBV28,.,TRBJ1-6,CASRDSNSPLHF,TGTGCCAGCAGGGACAGTAATTCACCCCTCCACTTT
few,TRBV5-4,.,TRBJ1-5,CASSSRGEEPQHF,TGTGCCAGCAGCTCCAGGGGCGAGGAGCCCCAGCATTTT
.,TRBV18,TRBD1,TRBJ1-2,CASSPSRDSVYGYTF,TGTGCCAGCTCACCAAGCCGGGACAGCGTCTATGGCTACACCTTC
few,TRBV14,.,TRBJ1-1,CASSQDRNTEAFF,TGTGCCAGCAGCCAGGACAGGAACACTGAAGCTTTCTTT